This TCR beta chain derives from a study of CD8 T cells in Susac syndrome. RNA, at about 0.45 to 1 ug, was reverse transcribed with random hexamers. Amplification of TCR beta CDR3 across 54 Vbeta and 13 Jbeta was performed with immunoSEQ multiplex PCR. Each CDR3 protein gets one entry after TCRdb re-called the immunoSEQ multiplex PCR reads with MiXCR. The data contain 150,000 to 200,000 distinct CDR3 sequences, just over 90% of them singletons. Overall study results and limits: It was acknowledged by the study that relatively few individuals were included in its TCR sequencing and HLA analysis.

CD8+ and CD4+ T cells from blood underwent TCR beta sequencing. Of note for this clonotype: Its matching antigen is unknown.

CDR1 is LGHNA, CDR2 YNFKEQ, per germline. The CDR3 is made up of 15 amino acids. J was trimmed by 2 bases and V by 1 base; bases with no gene match: 0. V gene TRBV4-2 combines with J gene TRBJ2-7; 12 nucleotides match TRBD2. This receptor was obtained from a human donor in good health. The source material was CD4+ T cells from PBMCs. The CDR3: CASSQGLAGAYEQYF. The CDR3 coding sequence is TGTGCCAGCAGCCAAGGACTAGCGGGGGCCTACGAGCAGTACTTC.